Given below is one T cell receptor beta chain in context. What it binds is unknown. This entry belongs to a study of blood T cells in healthy people across ages. Study-wide findings and caveats: Both naive CD4+ cell counts and diversity were greater in long-lived donors than in aged donors. The lack of PBMC sorting stopped any conclusive naive versus antigen-experienced comparison. Estimated diversity, derived from one million T cells, was regarded as an underestimate.

Primed by a sample-barcoded 5' primer and a J-beta primer mix, a second PCR proceeded for 7 to 11 cycles. One entry per CDR3 protein, called by TCRdb with MiXCR from the 5' RACE reads. The profile shows 350,000 to 450,000 distinct CDR3 sequences, roughly half of them singletons. Germline V gene lookup returns CDR1 MNHEY and CDR2 SMNVEV (reference sequence). CDR3 size: 16 residues. V lost 4 bases, J lost 1 base, and 14 bases lay in between. Healthy individuals of Caucasian origin from Russia, aged about 6 to 100, served as donors. This sequence joins TRBV27 and TRBJ2-1; a weak D match, TRBD2 (6 bases). This TCR was sampled from a man between 60 and 75 years old in good health. What was sequenced was blood. The CDR3 sequence: CASSSLAGKSYNEQFF. For the CDR3, the DNA is TGTGCCAGCAGTTCACTTGCGGGGAAGTCCTACAATGAGCAGTTCTTC.